The present entry profiles one T cell receptor (beta chain) with its context. Its antigen is not identified. The data were obtained in a study of T cell responses to AZD1222 COVID-19 vaccine. The assay was immunoSEQ multiplex PCR, and TCRdb's table has in-frame clones only and misses some. The repertoire has roughly 67,000 clones, around four fifths of them found once; the top ten carry 9% to 14%. Overall study findings and caveats: Only after the peak T cell response were repertoires sampled. Only 5 or 6 people who got AZD1222 tested seropositive at baseline. Donors, mostly white British, included more females; clonal diversity was possibly underestimated. Vaccine-associated CD4 TCRs spanned spike, dominant at 160-218 and 743-854.

Trimming cost V 7 bases and J 7 bases; bases outside gene matches: 8. The CDR3 has 14 residues. Germline values: CDR1 LNHDA, CDR2 SQIVND (reference sequence). The source is an adult in good health. The sequencing here drew on peripheral blood, taken on day 0 of AZD1222 vaccination. The V and J genes are TRBV19 and TRBJ1-5, with 9 bases identical to TRBD1. CDR3 protein: CASTLGQGYQPQHF. For the CDR3, the DNA is TGTGCCAGTACTCTGGGACAGGGTTACCAGCCCCAGCATTTT.